Each of the 19 T cell receptor beta chains below was sequenced from the same sample in a study of T cells in women clearing cervical HPV infection. Produced via immunoSEQ multiplex PCR; TCRdb's table is partial and in-frame only. The sample table sets out some 21,000 clones. The sample taken for sequencing was blood buffy coat. Receptor source: a woman between 18 and 70 years old with a cervical HPV16 infection that either progressed to CIN3+ or cleared (not recorded which).

Details on this clone: The CDR3 goes on 3 residues after the read ends, and that part is filled in from the germline J gene. The V and J genes are TRBV5-1 and TRBJ1-4; tentatively, D is TRBD1 (6 bases). CDR3 length: 15 residues. Per the germline V gene, CDR1 is SGHRS and CDR2 is YFSETQ. Trimming took 7 bases from V and 8 from J, leaving 21 bases between them. The CDR3 loop reads CASRRWTAMKEKLFF. The covered CDR3 bases are TGCGCCAGCCGGAGGTGGACAGCCATGAAGGAAAAA.

To note about this clone: The CDR3 goes on 3 residues after the read ends, and that part is filled in from the germline J gene. V and J are TRBV4-1 and TRBJ1-2; 7 bases match TRBD1. V shed 0 bases, J shed 3 bases, and the junction held 4 bases outside the gene matches. In germline, CDR1 is MGHRA, CDR2 YSYEKL. The CDR3 is 15 amino acids. The CDR3 protein is CASSQEDRSYYGYTF. Partial CDR3 DNA: TGCGCCAGCAGCCAAGAGGACAGGAGTTACTATGGC.

About this clone itself: The read terminates 3 residues before the CDR3 end, so the remaining end is supplied by the germline J gene. The chain recombines TRBV2 with TRBJ1-1, with D perhaps TRBD1 (6 bases). Germline V CDR1 and CDR2: SNHLY, FYNNEI. The CDR3 is 14 residues long. The part of the CDR3 DNA that was read is TGTGCCAGCATCTTCCCGGGGCAGGGGTTAAAA. Its protein product is CASIFPGQGLK. The complete CDR3 reads CASIFPGQGLKAFF. Full variable domain (remainder filled in from reference TRBV2 and TRBJ1-1): EPEVTQTPSHQVTQMGQEVILRCVPISNHLYFYWYRQILGQKVEFLVSFYNNEISEKSEIFDDQFSVERPDGSNFTLKIRSTKLEDSAMYFCASIFPGQGLKAFFGQGTRLTVV.

With respect to this clone: The sequence runs out 3 residues before the end of the CDR3; the remainder is reconstructed from the germline J gene. The chain uses TRBV19 and TRBJ2-2; D is ambiguous. From germline, CDR1 is LNHDA and CDR2 SQIVND (reference sequence). The CDR3 covers 13 residues. This CDR3 is CASMGQVDEKLFF. CDR3 DNA (partial): TGTGCCAGTATGGGCCAGGTAGATGAAAAG.

About this clone itself: The DNA ends 3 residues before the CDR3 does, and the rest of the CDR3 is filled in from the germline J gene. The chain recombines TRBV19 with TRBJ1-6; no clear D. The ends were cut back, 3 bases at V and 7 bases at J, with 13 bases in the middle. The CDR3 is made up of 15 amino acids. Germline CDR1 is LNHDA and CDR2 is SQIVND (reference sequence). The part of the CDR3 DNA that was read is TGTGCCAGTAGTATCGCGACACCTTTGAATTCACCC. It specifies CASSIATPLNSP. The CDR3, in full, reads CASSIATPLNSPLHF.

Comment on this clone: The read ends 3 residues shy of where the CDR3 ends; the end is completed using the germline J gene. This chain connects TRBV2 to TRBJ1-4; D may be TRBD1 (5 bases). Germline V gives CDR1 SNHLY, CDR2 FYNNEI. The CDR3 sequence is 17 residues long. The CDR3: CASTRQGTSAGANVLFF. CDR3 DNA, as far as it was read: TGTGCCAGCACCCGCCAGGGCACCTCCGCTGGGGCCAACGTA.

A remark on this clone: This specimen includes other DNA sequences encoding the same CDR3. Incomplete CDR3 DNA: TGTGCCAGCAGCGTCCAGCGGGGTTTTCGCGAG. The encoded protein is CASSVQRGFRE. The whole CDR3 is CASSVQRGFREQYF. The gene calls are TRBV5-6 and TRBJ2-7; 7 nucleotides align to TRBD2. The missing CDR3 end, 3 residues past where the read stops, is filled in from the germline J gene. The V gene end was trimmed by 4 bases and the J gene end by 6 bases; junction bases not matched to a gene: 10. Germline V gene lookup returns CDR1 SGHDT and CDR2 YYEEEE. The CDR3 loop spans 14 amino acids.

For this clone: The read terminates 3 residues ahead of where the CDR3 ends, so the germline J gene completes it. The chain couples TRBV18 to TRBJ2-1, with TRBD2 matching over 11 bases. The trim removed 4 bases at V and 2 bases at J, leaving 1 base unmatched. Germline values: CDR1 KGHSH, CDR2 LQKENI. The length of the CDR3 is 15 residues. CDR3 protein: CASSLAGGTYNEQFF. Partial CDR3 DNA: TGTGCCAGCTCACTAGCGGGAGGGACCTACAATGAG.

A note on this clone: Read data end 3 residues before the CDR3 end; the end is taken from the germline J gene. The chain has TRBV19 and TRBJ2-4, with 7 nucleotides matching TRBD2. Germline loops: CDR1 LNHDA, CDR2 SQIVND (reference sequence). The CDR3 consists of 16 residues. CDR3 sequence reads: CASSIVSAGTNYGQYF. CDR3 bases read: TGTGCCAGTAGTATAGTTTCGGCAGGGACTAACTATGGT.

Concerning this clone: Coverage ceases 3 residues before the CDR3 finishes, and the germline J gene fills in the end. The V and J genes are TRBV19 and TRBJ1-5; TRBD1 agrees at 7 bases. V shed 6 bases, J shed 4 bases, and the junction held 9 bases outside the gene matches. Looked up from germline, CDR1 is LNHDA and CDR2 is SQIVND (reference sequence). The CDR3 runs 15 residues. The sequenced part of the CDR3 DNA is TGTGCCAGTAGGGTAGTGGGACAGTCTAATCAGCCC. As protein: CASRVVGQSNQP. The CDR3, in full, reads CASRVVGQSNQPQHF.

To note about this clone: The read terminates 3 residues before the CDR3 end, so the remaining end is supplied by the germline J gene. The rearrangement joins TRBV6-1 to TRBJ2-3; TRBD2 might be the D (7 bases). The CDR3 is 15 amino acids. CDR1 is MNHNS, CDR2 SASEGT, per germline. The DNA read from the CDR3 is TGTGCCAGCAGTGAAGCATGGGGGGGGCAAGAGACG. It yields the protein CASSEAWGGQET. The complete CDR3 protein is CASSEAWGGQETQYF.

Worth noting for this clone: The read falls 3 residues short of the CDR3 end, and the missing part is taken from the germline J gene. The genes are TRBV5-1 and TRBJ2-3; 11 nucleotides match TRBD2. The CDR3 is made up of 15 amino acids. Germline CDR1 is SGHRS and CDR2 is YFSETQ. The CDR3 sequence is CASSEGLAAQETQYF. The covered CDR3 bases are TGCGCCAGCAGCGAGGGACTAGCGGCACAAGAGACG.

A note on this clone: With the read ending 3 residues before the CDR3 end, the germline J gene is used to fill in that end. V usage is TRBV11-2 and J usage is TRBJ2-2; a possible D gene is TRBD2 (5 bases). Germline CDR1 SGHAT, CDR2 FQNNGV. With 5 bases removed from V and 4 bases from J, the gap between germline ends came to 8 bases. The CDR3 has 13 residues. The CDR3 DNA, read in part, is TGTGCCAGCAGCGGCGGGCTCACCGGGGAG. This sequence encodes CASSGGLTGE. The complete CDR3 sequence is CASSGGLTGELFF.

About this clone: The read ends 3 residues shy of where the CDR3 ends; the end is completed using the germline J gene. This sequence joins TRBV7-2 and TRBJ1-2; D remains ambiguous. The CDR3 spans 11 residues. Germline loops: CDR1 SGHTA, CDR2 FQGNSA. CDR3 bases read: TGTGCCAGCAGCCCTTCCTACGAC. Residues: CASSPSYD. The full CDR3 reads CASSPSYDYTF.

To note about this clone: The DNA ends 3 residues before the CDR3 does, and the rest of the CDR3 is filled in from the germline J gene. V gene TRBV2 combines with J gene TRBJ2-2, with 8 bases aligning to TRBD1. There are 17 residues in the CDR3. Germline assignment: CDR1 SNHLY and CDR2 FYNNEI. The V and J ends lost 4 bases and 9 bases, in that order; junction bases with no gene match: 16. The CDR3 loop is CASSAARGPGGRRELFF. The covered CDR3 bases are TGTGCCAGCAGTGCGGCAAGAGGCCCAGGGGGCAGGAGGGAG.

In the case of this clone: From the germline J gene comes the end of the CDR3, since the read stops 3 residues before it. The chain recombines TRBV19 with TRBJ2-5; 10 bases match TRBD1. CDR1 is LNHDA and CDR2 is SQIVND in the germline V gene (reference sequence). CDR3 length: 14 amino acids. V shed 6 bases, J shed 6 bases, and the junction held 7 bases outside the gene matches. The CDR3 DNA, read in part, is TGTGCCAGTAGACCGGGACAGGGGACACAGACC. Residues: CASRPGQGTQT. The CDR3 reads in full as CASRPGQGTQTQYF.

With regard to this clone: The read falls 3 residues short of the CDR3 end, and the missing part is taken from the germline J gene. This sequence joins TRBV11-2 and TRBJ2-2, with D unresolved. The V gene's germline CDR1 is SGHAT and CDR2 FQNNGV. CDR3 length: 13 residues. The CDR3 region is CASSLGALSPLFF. Partial CDR3 DNA: TGTGCCAGCAGCTTAGGCGCCCTTTCACCG.

As to this clone: The read ends 3 residues before the CDR3 terminus; that terminus is restored from the germline J gene. The chain combines TRBV28 with TRBJ1-4; D is possibly TRBD1 (6 bases). Looked up from germline, CDR1 is MDHEN and CDR2 is SYDVKM. Trimming removed 3 bases at V and 8 bases at J, with 13 bases between. CDR3 size: 14 residues. The CDR3 bases that were read are TGTGCCAGCAGTTTGGCCGGGACACGCGAAAAA. It is translated as CASSLAGTREK. The entire CDR3 protein reads CASSLAGTREKLFF.

As to this clone: The CDR3 end lies 3 residues beyond the end of the read and is filled in from the germline J gene. This sequence joins TRBV5-6 and TRBJ2-3; 7 nucleotides line up with TRBD1. Germline V gene data show CDR1 as SGHDT and CDR2 as YYEEEE. The CDR3 totals 14 residues. The sequenced CDR3 bases are TGTGCCAGCAGGCTGACAGGGCAGGGAGAGACG. Its translation: CASRLTGQGET. The whole CDR3 reads CASRLTGQGETQYF.